This is a list of T cell receptor beta chains from one sample in a study of T-cell reconstitution after alpha-beta-depleted transplantation in children. MiXCR, run by TCRdb on the PCR reads, gives a single entry per CDR3 protein. The profile shows about 580,000 distinct CDR3 sequences, more than 20% of them singletons. Sequenced here: PBMCs, mostly from graft donor cells, sampled 360 days after TCRalphabeta/CD19-depleted stem cell transplant. These receptor sequences come from a boy younger than two who had a stem cell transplant for acute myeloid leukemia, so the T cells may come from the graft donor. Each CDR3 is given with its conserved first and last residue. Fields, in order: CDR3 protein, clone size, J gene, CDR3 length, V gene. Not all rows give a size; the values are once, few, many and, for expanded clones, a class.

CSVGGERYEQYF,many,TRBJ2-7,12,TRBV29-1
CASSPAQSGNTEAFF,.,TRBJ1-1,15,TRBV5-1
CASSLIGLNTEAFF,many,TRBJ1-1,14,TRBV12-3/TRBV12-4
CASSVHNHSNQPQHF,once,TRBJ1-5,15,TRBV6-1
CASSPPGLTVYNEQFF,.,TRBJ2-1,16,TRBV18
CASSSSTGALSGANVLTF,.,TRBJ2-6,18,TRBV6-5
CSARAPPGGPFTDTQYF,.,TRBJ2-3,17,TRBV20-1
CASSPLSTSGTDTQYF,few,TRBJ2-3,16,TRBV9
CASSLGTASGRGTEAFF,once,TRBJ1-1,17,TRBV7-2
CSASDSQDWGTPTDTQYF,few,TRBJ2-3,18,TRBV20-1
CASSPRGGWHEQFF,many,TRBJ2-1,14,TRBV11-3
CASSSLDTNTGELFF,.,TRBJ2-2,15,TRBV12-3/TRBV12-4
CASRASGAETQYF,many,TRBJ2-5,13,TRBV2
CSARTSGGLFTDTQYF,few,TRBJ2-3,16,TRBV20-1
CASGLSLMNTEAFF,once,TRBJ1-1,14,TRBV12-3/TRBV12-4
CSARKGGVTDTQYF,.,TRBJ2-3,14,TRBV20-1
CSARRGTEKLFF,.,TRBJ1-4,12,TRBV20-1
CASSLRDRDNGYTF,.,TRBJ1-2,14,TRBV5-6
CASSRYVGETGRDGELFF,.,TRBJ2-2,18,TRBV4-1
CASSAAGTGVQPQHF,many,TRBJ1-5,15,TRBV9
CSAPVMWGRDNEQFF,.,TRBJ2-1,15,TRBV20-1